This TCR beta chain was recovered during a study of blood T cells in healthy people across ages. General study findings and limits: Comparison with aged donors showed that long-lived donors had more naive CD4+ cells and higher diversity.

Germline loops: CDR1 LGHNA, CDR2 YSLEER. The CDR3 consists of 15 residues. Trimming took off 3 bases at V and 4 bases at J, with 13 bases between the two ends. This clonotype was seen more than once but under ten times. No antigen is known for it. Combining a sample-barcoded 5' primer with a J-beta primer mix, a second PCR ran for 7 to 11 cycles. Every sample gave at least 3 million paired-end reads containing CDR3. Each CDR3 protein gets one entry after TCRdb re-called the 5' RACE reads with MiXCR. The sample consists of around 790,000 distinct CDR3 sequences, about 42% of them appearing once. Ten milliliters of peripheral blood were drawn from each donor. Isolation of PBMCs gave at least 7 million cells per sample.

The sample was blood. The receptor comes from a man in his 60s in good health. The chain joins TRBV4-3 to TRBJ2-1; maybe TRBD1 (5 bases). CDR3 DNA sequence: TGCGCCAGCAGCCACGACTTGGGGCCGTACAATGAGCAGTTCTTC. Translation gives CASSHDLGPYNEQFF.